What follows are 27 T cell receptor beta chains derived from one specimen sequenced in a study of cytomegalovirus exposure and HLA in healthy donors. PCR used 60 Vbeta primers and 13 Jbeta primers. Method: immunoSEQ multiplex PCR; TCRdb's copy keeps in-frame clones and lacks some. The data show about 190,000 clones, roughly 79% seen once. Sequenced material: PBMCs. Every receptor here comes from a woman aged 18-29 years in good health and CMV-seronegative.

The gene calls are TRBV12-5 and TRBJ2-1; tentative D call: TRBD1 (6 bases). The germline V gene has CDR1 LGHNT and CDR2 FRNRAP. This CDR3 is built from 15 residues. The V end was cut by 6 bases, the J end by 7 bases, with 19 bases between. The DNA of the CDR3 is TGTGCTAGTGGCCTCACAGGGATCCAGGAAAATGAGCAGTTCTTC. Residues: CASGLTGIQENEQFF.

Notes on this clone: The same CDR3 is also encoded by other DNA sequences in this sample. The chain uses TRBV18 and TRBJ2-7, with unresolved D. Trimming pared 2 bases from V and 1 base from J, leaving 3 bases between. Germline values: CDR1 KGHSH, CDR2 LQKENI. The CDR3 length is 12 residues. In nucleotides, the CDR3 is TGTGCCAGCTCACCAGAGTCCTACGAGCAGTACTTC. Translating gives CASSPESYEQYF.

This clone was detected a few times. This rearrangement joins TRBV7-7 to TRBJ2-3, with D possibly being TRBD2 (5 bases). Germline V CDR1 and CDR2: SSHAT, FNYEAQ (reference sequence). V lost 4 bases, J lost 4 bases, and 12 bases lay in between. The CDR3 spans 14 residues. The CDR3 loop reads CASSSGLAADTQYF. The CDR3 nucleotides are TGTGCCAGCAGCTCTGGACTGGCGGCAGATACGCAGTATTTT.

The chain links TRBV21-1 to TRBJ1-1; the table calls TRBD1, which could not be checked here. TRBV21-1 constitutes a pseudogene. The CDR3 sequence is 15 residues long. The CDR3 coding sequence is TGTGCCAGCAGCACGGAGGACAGTATGAACACTGAAGCTTTCTTT. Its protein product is CASSTEDSMNTEAFF.

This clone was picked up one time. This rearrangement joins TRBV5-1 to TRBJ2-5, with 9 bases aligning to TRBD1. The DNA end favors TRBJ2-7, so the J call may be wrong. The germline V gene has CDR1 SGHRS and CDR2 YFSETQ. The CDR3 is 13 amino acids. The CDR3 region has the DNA TGCGCCAGCAGCTATGGACAGGGGCGCGAGCAGTACTTC. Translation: CASSYGQGREQYF.

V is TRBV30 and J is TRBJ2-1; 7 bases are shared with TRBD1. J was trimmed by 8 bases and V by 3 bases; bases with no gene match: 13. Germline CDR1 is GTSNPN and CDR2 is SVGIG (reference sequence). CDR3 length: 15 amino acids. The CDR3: CAWSPAGGRSDEQFF. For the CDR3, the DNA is TGTGCCTGGAGCCCCGCAGGGGGAAGGTCGGATGAGCAGTTCTTC.

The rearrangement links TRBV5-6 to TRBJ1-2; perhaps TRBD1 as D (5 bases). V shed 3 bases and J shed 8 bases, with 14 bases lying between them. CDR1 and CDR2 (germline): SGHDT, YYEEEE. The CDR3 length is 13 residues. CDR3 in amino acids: CASSSRQGTGYTF. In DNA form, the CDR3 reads TGTGCCAGCAGCTCCCGCCAGGGCACAGGCTACACCTTC.

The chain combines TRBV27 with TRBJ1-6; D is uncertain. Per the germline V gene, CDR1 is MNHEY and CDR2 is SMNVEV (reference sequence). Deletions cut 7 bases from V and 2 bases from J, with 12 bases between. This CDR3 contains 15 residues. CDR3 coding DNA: TGTGCCAGCATGGGCCTCACTGCCTATAATTCACCCCTCCACTTT. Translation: CASMGLTAYNSPLHF.

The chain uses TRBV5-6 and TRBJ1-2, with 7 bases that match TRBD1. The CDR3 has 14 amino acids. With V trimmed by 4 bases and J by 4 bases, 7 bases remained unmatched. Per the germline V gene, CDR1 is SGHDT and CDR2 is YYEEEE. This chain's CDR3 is CASSRQGSGYGYTF. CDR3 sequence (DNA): TGTGCCAGCAGCCGACAGGGTAGTGGCTATGGCTACACCTTC.

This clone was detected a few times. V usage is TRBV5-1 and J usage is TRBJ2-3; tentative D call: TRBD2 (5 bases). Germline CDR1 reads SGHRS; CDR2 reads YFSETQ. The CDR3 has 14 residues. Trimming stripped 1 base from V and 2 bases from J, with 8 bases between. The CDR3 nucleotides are TGCGCCAGCAGCTTGACGGGGAACACAGATACGCAGTATTTT. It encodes CASSLTGNTDTQYF.

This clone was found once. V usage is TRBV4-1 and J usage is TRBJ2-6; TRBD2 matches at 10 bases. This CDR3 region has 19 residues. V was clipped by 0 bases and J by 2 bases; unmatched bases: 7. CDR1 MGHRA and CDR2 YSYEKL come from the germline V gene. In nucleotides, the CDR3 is TGCGCCAGCAGCCAAGAATTAGGGCTAGCGGGAGCTGGGGCCAACGTCCTGACTTTC. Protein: CASSQELGLAGAGANVLTF.

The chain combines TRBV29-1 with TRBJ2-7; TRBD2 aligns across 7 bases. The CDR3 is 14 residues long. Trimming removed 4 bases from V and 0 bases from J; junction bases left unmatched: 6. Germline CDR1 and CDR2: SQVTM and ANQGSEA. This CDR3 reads CSVVRTGGSYEQYF. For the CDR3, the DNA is TGCAGCGTTGTGCGGACGGGGGGCTCCTACGAGCAGTACTTC.

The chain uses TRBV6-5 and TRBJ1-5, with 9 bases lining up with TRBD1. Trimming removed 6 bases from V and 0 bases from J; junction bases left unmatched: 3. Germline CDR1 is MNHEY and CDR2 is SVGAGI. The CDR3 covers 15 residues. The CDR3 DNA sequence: TGTGCCAGCAGCCCGACAGGGGGTAGCAATCAGCCCCAGCATTTT. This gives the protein CASSPTGGSNQPQHF.

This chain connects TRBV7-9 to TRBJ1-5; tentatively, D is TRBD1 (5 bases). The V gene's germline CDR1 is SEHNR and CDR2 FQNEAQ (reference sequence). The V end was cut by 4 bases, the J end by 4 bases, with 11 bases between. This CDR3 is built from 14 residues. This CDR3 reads CASSSLYRNQPQHF. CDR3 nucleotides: TGTGCCAGCAGCTCCCTGTACAGGAATCAGCCCCAGCATTTT. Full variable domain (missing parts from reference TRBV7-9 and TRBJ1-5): DTGVSQNPRHKITKRGQNVTFRCDPISEHNRLYWYRQTLGQGPEFLTYFQNEAQLEKSRLLSDRFSAERPKGSFSTLEIQRTEQGDSAMYLCASSSLYRNQPQHFGDGTRLSIL.

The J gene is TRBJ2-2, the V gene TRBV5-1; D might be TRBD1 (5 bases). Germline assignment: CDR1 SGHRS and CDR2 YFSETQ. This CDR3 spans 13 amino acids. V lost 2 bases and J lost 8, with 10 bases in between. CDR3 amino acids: CASSFLGRGELFF. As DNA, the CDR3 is TGCGCCAGCAGCTTCTTGGGGCGAGGGGAGCTGTTTTTT.

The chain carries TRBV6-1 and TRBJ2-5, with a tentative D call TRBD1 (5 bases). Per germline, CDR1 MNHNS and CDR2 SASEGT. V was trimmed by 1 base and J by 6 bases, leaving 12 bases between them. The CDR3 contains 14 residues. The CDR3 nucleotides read TGTGCCAGCAGTGAAGGGGCAGGGTGGCAGACCCAGTACTTC. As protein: CASSEGAGWQTQYF.

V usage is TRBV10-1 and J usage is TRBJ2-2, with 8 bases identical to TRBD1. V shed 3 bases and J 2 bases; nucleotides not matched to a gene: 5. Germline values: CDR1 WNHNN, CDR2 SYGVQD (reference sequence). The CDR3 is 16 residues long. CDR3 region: CASSDSGTGNTGELFF. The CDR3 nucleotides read TGCGCCAGCAGTGATTCCGGGACAGGAAACACCGGGGAGCTGTTTTTT.

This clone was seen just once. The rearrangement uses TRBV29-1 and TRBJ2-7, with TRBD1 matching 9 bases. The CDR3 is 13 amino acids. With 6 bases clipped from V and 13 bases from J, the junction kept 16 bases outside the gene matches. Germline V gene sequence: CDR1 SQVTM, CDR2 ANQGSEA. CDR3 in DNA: TGCAGCGTCGATACGGGACAGGGAAAAAAAGAATACTTC. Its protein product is CSVDTGQGKKEYF.

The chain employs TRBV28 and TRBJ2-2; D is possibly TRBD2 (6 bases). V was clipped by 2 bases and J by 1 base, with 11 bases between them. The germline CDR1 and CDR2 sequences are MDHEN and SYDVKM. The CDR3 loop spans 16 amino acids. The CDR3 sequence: CASSLAGPGNTGELFF. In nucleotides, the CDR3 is TGTGCCAGCAGTTTAGCGGGACCCGGGAACACCGGGGAGCTGTTTTTT. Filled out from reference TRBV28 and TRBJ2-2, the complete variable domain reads DVKVTQSSRYLVKRTGEKVFLECVQDMDHENMFWYRQDPGLGLRLIYFSYDVKMKEKGDIPEGYSVSREKKERFSLILESASTNQTSMYLCASSLAGPGNTGELFFGEGSRLTVL.

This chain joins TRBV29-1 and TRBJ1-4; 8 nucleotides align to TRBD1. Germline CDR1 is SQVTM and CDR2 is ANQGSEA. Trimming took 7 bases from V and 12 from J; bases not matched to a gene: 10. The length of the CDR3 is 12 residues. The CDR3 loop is CSAWGQALELFF. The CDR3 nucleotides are TGCAGCGCCTGGGGACAGGCCCTCGAACTGTTTTTT.

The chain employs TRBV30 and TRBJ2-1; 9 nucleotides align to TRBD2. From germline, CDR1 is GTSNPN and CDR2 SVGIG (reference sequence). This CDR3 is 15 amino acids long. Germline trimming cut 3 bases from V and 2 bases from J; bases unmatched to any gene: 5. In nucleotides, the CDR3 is TGTGCCTGGAGGGGGCGGGAGGGCCCCTACAATGAGCAGTTCTTC. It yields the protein CAWRGREGPYNEQFF.

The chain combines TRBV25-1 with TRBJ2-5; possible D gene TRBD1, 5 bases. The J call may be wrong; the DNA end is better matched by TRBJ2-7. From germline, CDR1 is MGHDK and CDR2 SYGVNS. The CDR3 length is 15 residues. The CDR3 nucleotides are TGTGCCAGCAGTGAAAATGGCAGGGTCCCCTACGAGCAGTACTTC. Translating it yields CASSENGRVPYEQYF.

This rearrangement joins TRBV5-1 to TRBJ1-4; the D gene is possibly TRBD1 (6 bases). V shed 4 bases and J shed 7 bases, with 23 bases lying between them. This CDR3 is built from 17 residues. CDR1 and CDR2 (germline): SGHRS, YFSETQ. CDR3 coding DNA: TGCGCCAGCAGCGCGATGACAGGTCGTTCACCCTTTGAAAAACTGTTTTTT. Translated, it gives CASSAMTGRSPFEKLFF.

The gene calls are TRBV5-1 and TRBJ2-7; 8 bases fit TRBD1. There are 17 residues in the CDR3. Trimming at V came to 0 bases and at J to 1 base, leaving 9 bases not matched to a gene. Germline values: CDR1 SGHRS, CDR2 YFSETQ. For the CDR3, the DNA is TGCGCCAGCAGCTTGGCTACATCTGGACAGGGTTCCTACGAGCAGTACTTC. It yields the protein CASSLATSGQGSYEQYF.

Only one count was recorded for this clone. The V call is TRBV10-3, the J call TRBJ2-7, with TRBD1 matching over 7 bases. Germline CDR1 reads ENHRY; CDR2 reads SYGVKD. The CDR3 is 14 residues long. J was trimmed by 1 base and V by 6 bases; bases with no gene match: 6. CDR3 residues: CAIRAGTESYEQYF. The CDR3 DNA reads TGTGCCATCAGGGCCGGGACAGAGTCCTACGAGCAGTACTTC.

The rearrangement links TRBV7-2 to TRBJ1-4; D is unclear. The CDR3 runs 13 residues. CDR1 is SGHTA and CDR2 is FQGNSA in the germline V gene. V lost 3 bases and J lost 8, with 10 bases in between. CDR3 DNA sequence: TGTGCCAGCAGCTTTTCGATGGGCGAAAAACTGTTTTTT. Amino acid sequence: CASSFSMGEKLFF. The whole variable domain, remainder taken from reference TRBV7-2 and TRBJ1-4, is GAGVSQSPSNKVTEKGKDVELRCDPISGHTALYWYRQSLGQGLEFLIYFQGNSAPDKSGLPSDRFSAERTGGSVSTLTIQRTQQEDSAVYLCASSFSMGEKLFFGSGTQLSVL.

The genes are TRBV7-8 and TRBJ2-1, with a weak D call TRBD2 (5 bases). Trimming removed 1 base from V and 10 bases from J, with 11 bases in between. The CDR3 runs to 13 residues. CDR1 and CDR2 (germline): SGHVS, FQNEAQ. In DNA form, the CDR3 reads TGTGCCAGCAGCTTAGTGACGGGGAGCGAGCAGTTCTTC. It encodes CASSLVTGSEQFF. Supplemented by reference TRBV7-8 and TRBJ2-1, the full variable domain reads GAGVSQSPRYKVAKRGQDVALRCDPISGHVSLFWYQQALGQGPEFLTYFQNEAQLDKSGLPSDRFFAERPEGSVSTLKIQRTQQEDSAVYLCASSLVTGSEQFFGPGTRLTVL.